This entry lists 11 T cell receptor beta chains sequenced from one sample in a study of blood T cell repertoires in COVID-19. TCRdb keeps only in-frame clones here, not all; method: immunoSEQ multiplex PCR. The table records around 500,000 clones, more than 85% of them present only once. The sequenced sample was PBMCs or T cells enriched from blood (not recorded which). Source of these receptors: a woman aged 60-70 years who had recovered from COVID-19.

The chain joins TRBV7-6 to TRBJ2-1, with D possibly matching TRBD2 (5 bases). The CDR3 length is 16 residues. Trimming took off 1 base at V and 0 bases at J, with 10 bases between the two ends. Germline CDR1 SGHVS, CDR2 FNYEAQ. The CDR3 is CASSLGIGSSYNEQFF. The CDR3 nucleotides read TGTGCCAGCAGCTTAGGTATAGGGAGCTCCTACAATGAGCAGTTCTTC. The entire variable domain, with the rest obtained from reference TRBV7-6 and TRBJ2-1, is as follows: GAGVSQSPRYKVTKRGQDVALRCDPISGHVSLYWYRQALGQGPEFLTYFNYEAQQDKSGLPNDRFSAERPEGSISTLTIQRTEQRDSAMYRCASSLGIGSSYNEQFFGPGTRLTVL.

The V and J genes are TRBV5-6 and TRBJ2-7; no clear D gene. This CDR3 contains 15 residues. Trimming took off 0 bases at V and 0 bases at J, with 10 bases between the two ends. Germline V lookup: CDR1 SGHDT, CDR2 YYEEEE. As DNA, the CDR3 is TGTGCCAGCAGCTTGGTTTGGGCAGGCTCCTACGAGCAGTACTTC. It translates to CASSLVWAGSYEQYF.

The table lists this clone with a count of one. The rearrangement uses TRBV5-6 and TRBJ2-1, with D perhaps matching TRBD1 (5 bases). V lost 2 bases, J lost 5 bases, and 14 bases lay in between. Germline-derived CDR1 and CDR2 are SGHDT and YYEEEE. The CDR3 is 15 amino acids. The CDR3 loop reads CASSFGRVWDNEQFF. As DNA, the CDR3 is TGTGCCAGCAGCTTCGGCAGGGTCTGGGACAATGAGCAGTTCTTC.

The rearrangement links TRBV9 to TRBJ2-2; D perhaps matches TRBD1 (5 bases). The V end was cut by 0 bases, the J end by 0 bases, with 9 bases between. CDR3 length: 16 amino acids. Per germline, CDR1 SGDLS and CDR2 YYNGEE. CDR3 residues: CASSVVTATNTGELFF. The CDR3 DNA reads as TGTGCCAGCAGCGTAGTGACAGCGACGAACACCGGGGAGCTGTTTTTT.

The chain recombines TRBV18 with TRBJ1-1; possibly TRBD1 for D (5 bases). Germline CDR1 and CDR2: KGHSH and LQKENI. This CDR3 has 15 residues. Trimming left V 1 base short and J 4 bases short, with 13 bases between. CDR3 in DNA: TGTGCCAGCTCACCACGTCAAAAGGGGCCCACTGAAGCTTTCTTT. This sequence encodes CASSPRQKGPTEAFF.

The V and J genes are TRBV3-1 (or the pseudogene TRBV3-2) and TRBJ1-6; TRBD1 agrees at 7 bases. Germline V gene sequence: CDR1 LGHDT, CDR2 YNNKEL (reference sequence). CDR3 size: 13 residues. The ends lost 4 bases at V and 9 bases at J; junction bases unmatched: 3. CDR3 DNA sequence: TGTGCCAGCAGCCGACAGGGTAGTTCACCCCTCCACTTT. Its protein is CASSRQGSSPLHF.

This chain joins TRBV5-1 and TRBJ1-4, with 11 nucleotides matching TRBD1. This CDR3 contains 19 residues. V shed 1 base, J shed 1 base, and the junction held 9 bases outside the gene matches. Germline V gene data show CDR1 as SGHRS and CDR2 as YFSETQ. The CDR3 bases are TGCGCCAGCAGCTTGCGGGACAGGGGGAATGGGGGAACTAATGAAAAACTGTTTTTT. The encoded protein is CASSLRDRGNGGTNEKLFF.

This clone showed up just once. The chain uses TRBV9 and TRBJ2-6, with a tentative D call TRBD1 (7 bases). This CDR3 contains 18 residues. V shed 3 bases and J shed 9 bases, with 25 bases lying between them. Per germline, CDR1 SGDLS and CDR2 YYNGEE. The CDR3 region has the DNA TGTGCCAGCAGCGCGACAGGGCCATCCCGTCTGGAGGGCAACGTCCTGACTTTC. Translating it yields CASSATGPSRLEGNVLTF.

This clone was seen only once. This chain connects TRBV5-4 to TRBJ2-1; 11 bases match TRBD1. Trimming removed 3 bases from V and 7 bases from J; junction bases left unmatched: 9. This CDR3 region has 16 residues. In germline, CDR1 is SGHNT, CDR2 YYREEE (reference sequence). Written as DNA, the CDR3 is TGTGCCAGCAGCTACCCCGGGACAGGGGGTTTGAATGAGCAGTTCTTC. Its protein is CASSYPGTGGLNEQFF.

The chain uses TRBV4-1 and TRBJ1-2, with TRBD1 matching over 8 bases. CDR3 length equals 18 residues. From germline, CDR1 is MGHRA and CDR2 YSYEKL. The junction had 15 bases not matched to a gene; V was cut back by 4 bases and J by 2 bases. In DNA form, the CDR3 reads TGCGCCAGCAGCCGAGCGCTGCCCGTGACAGGGGACAACTATGGCTACACCTTC. Its translation is CASSRALPVTGDNYGYTF.

The chain recombines TRBV29-1 with TRBJ2-1; 7 positions match TRBD2. CDR1 and CDR2 (germline): SQVTM, ANQGSEA. This CDR3 is 17 amino acids long. Germline trimming cut 0 bases from V and 2 bases from J; bases unmatched to any gene: 10. The CDR3 loop is CSVEDAGSSGTYNEQFF. The CDR3 DNA sequence: TGCAGCGTTGAAGACGCTGGCTCTAGCGGAACCTACAATGAGCAGTTCTTC.